This T cell receptor beta chain stems from a study of blood T cell repertoires in COVID-19. V was clipped by 3 bases and J by 1 base, with 3 bases between them. The CDR3 extends over 12 amino acids. Germline V lookup: CDR1 MDHEN, CDR2 SYDVKM. Per the original data handling: Using reference gene primer amplification, nucleated cell counts were estimated. Generated by immunoSEQ multiplex PCR, the TCRdb table keeps only in-frame clones and is missing some. For V, J and clone size, that table is used; D and trimming come from the DNA. The table lists 100,000 or so clones, approximately 84% of them singletons.

The receptor's source is a human donor in a cohort sampled during active COVID-19. This chain links TRBV28 with TRBJ2-5; D unresolved. The source material was peripheral blood. The CDR3 here is CASSLSQETQYF. The CDR3 DNA follows: TGTGCCAGCAGTTTGAGCCAAGAGACCCAGTACTTC.